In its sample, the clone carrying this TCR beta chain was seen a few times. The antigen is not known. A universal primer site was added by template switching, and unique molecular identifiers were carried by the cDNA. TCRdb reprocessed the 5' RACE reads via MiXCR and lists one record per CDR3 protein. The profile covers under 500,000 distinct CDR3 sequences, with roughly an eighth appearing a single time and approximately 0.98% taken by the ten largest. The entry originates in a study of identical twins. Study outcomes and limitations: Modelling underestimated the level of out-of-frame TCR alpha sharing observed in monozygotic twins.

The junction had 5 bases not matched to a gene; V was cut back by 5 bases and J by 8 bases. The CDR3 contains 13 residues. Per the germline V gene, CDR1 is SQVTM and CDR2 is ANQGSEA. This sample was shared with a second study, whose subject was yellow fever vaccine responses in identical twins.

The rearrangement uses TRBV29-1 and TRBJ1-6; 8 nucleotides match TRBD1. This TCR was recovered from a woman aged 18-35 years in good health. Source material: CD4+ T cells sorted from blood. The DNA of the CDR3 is TGCAGCGTTAGCAGGGGGCAAGATTCACCCCTCCACTTT. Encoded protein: CSVSRGQDSPLHF.